A single sample is the source of the 9 T cell receptor beta chains below, sequenced in a study of neurological immune-mediated disorders. Time point reported: technical triplicate 1. TCRdb reanalysed the 5' RACE reads using MiXCR and keeps one entry per CDR3 protein. This table holds fewer than 30,000 distinct CDR3 sequences, approximately 13% found once. Sequencing was performed on CD4+ T cells from blood. These receptors were obtained from a female donor with HTLV-1-associated myelopathy (HAM/TSP).

This clonotype occurred many times. The chain uses TRBV10-3 and TRBJ2-1; tentative D call: TRBD1 (6 bases). From germline, CDR1 is ENHRY and CDR2 SYGVKD. The CDR3 extends over 13 amino acids. The ends were cut back, 3 bases at V and 8 bases at J, with 11 bases in the middle. The CDR3 spells CAISDRGEDEQFF. Written as DNA, the CDR3 is TGTGCCATCAGTGACAGGGGTGAGGATGAGCAGTTCTTC.

This clonotype was found many times. This chain connects TRBV3-1 to TRBJ2-3; 9 bases match TRBD2. The CDR3 has 17 amino acids. Trimming at V came to 2 bases and at J to 2 bases, leaving 8 bases not matched to a gene. Germline CDR1 is LGHDT and CDR2 is YNNKEL (reference sequence). The CDR3 sequence: CASSQKTGTSFTDTQYF. CDR3 nucleotides: TGTGCCAGCAGCCAAAAAACCGGGACTAGCTTCACAGATACGCAGTATTTT.

Within the sample, this clonotype is medium-sized (0.01 to 0.1%). The CDR3 reads CASSDYNEQFF. The CDR3 region has the DNA TGTGCCAGCAGCGATTACAATGAGCAGTTCTTC. V usage is TRBV7-2 and J usage is TRBJ2-1, with D uncertain. CDR3 length equals 11 residues. Trimming pared 5 bases from V and 4 bases from J, leaving 3 bases between. The germline gives CDR1 SGHTA, CDR2 FQGNSA.

This clonotype was found many times. The chain is built from TRBV7-2 and TRBJ1-1; no clear D gene. The V gene lost 4 bases and the J gene lost 4 bases, with 16 bases spanning the gap. Germline V CDR1 and CDR2: SGHTA, FQGNSA. CDR3 length: 15 residues. The CDR3 DNA sequence: TGTGCCAGCAGCTCCCACCCGGGCCGGTCCACTGAAGCTTTCTTT. It specifies CASSSHPGRSTEAFF.

To note about this clonotype: Given a much more abundant clone one base away, this may be a read error. The chain is built from TRBV20-1 and TRBJ2-3; D is ambiguous. The V end lost 4 bases, the J end lost 2 bases, and 13 bases lay between the germline ends. The CDR3 spans 14 residues. Germline assignment: CDR1 DFQATT and CDR2 SNEGSKA (reference sequence). CDR3 protein: CSAIDLLYTDTQYF. The CDR3 coding sequence is TGCAGTGCTATAGATCTACTATACACAGATACGCAGTATTTT.

This clonotype was observed a few times. The rearrangement joins TRBV11-2 to TRBJ2-7; D is perhaps TRBD2 (6 bases). V lost 5 bases to trimming and J lost 2 bases, with 19 bases between them. The CDR3 is made up of 16 amino acids. Germline CDR1 reads SGHAT; CDR2 reads FQNNGV. Written as DNA, the CDR3 is TGTGCCAGCAGCCCCTATGGCGGGGAGCAAACCTACGAGCAGTACTTC. This encodes CASSPYGGEQTYEQYF.

J is TRBJ1-1 and V is TRBV20-1; 9 positions agree with TRBD1. The CDR3 covers 15 residues. Germline CDR1 and CDR2: DFQATT and SNEGSKA (reference sequence). Unmatched junction bases numbered 10, after V lost 3 bases and J lost 5 bases. CDR3 in DNA: TGCAGTGCTAGTTGGGGGAGGGGACAGGGAACTGAAGCTTTCTTT. Its translation: CSASWGRGQGTEAFF.

This clonotype was observed many times. The chain recombines TRBV24-1 with TRBJ1-4; D is possibly TRBD1 (5 bases). This CDR3 has 15 amino acids. Germline CDR1 and CDR2: KGHDR and SFDVKD. Trimming took off 3 bases at V and 11 bases at J, with 18 bases between the two ends. CDR3 sequence: CATSDPKTAEDKLFF. CDR3 nucleotide sequence: TGTGCCACCAGTGATCCAAAGACAGCGGAGGATAAACTGTTTTTT.

This clonotype appeared many times. The chain joins TRBV20-1 to TRBJ1-4; D gene ambiguous. The V end lost 2 bases, the J end lost 5 bases, and 12 bases lay between the germline ends. The CDR3 is 14 amino acids. Germline CDR1 is DFQATT and CDR2 is SNEGSKA (reference sequence). Here the CDR3 DNA reads TGCAGTGCTAGACTCGCAGGTCTGAATGAAAAACTGTTTTTT. Translated: CSARLAGLNEKLFF.